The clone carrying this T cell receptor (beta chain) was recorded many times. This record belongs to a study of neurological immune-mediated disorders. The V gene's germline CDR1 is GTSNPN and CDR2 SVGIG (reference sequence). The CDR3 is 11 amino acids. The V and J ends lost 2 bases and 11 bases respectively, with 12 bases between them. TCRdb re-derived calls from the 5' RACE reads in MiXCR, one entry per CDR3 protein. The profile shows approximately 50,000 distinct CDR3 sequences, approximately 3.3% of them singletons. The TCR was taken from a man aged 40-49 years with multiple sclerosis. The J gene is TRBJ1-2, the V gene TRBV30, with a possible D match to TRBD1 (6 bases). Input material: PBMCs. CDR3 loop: CAWSLQGGYTF. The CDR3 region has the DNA TGTGCCTGGAGTCTACAGGGAGGTTACACCTTC. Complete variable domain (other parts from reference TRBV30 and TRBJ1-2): SQTIHQWPATLVQPVGSPLSLECTVEGTSNPNLYWYRQAAGRGLQLLFYSVGIGQISSEVPQNLSASRPQDRQFILSSKKLLLSDSGFYLCAWSLQGGYTFGSGTRLTVV.